This T cell receptor (beta chain) was sequenced in a study of cytomegalovirus exposure and HLA in healthy donors. Turning to the study itself: Genotyping showed roughly 81% of some 400 donors falling in the Caucasian-associated ancestry cluster. Study-wide points: Most subjects had HLA-A and HLA-B alleles reportedly predicted accurately by TCR beta sequences.

V was trimmed by 4 bases and J by 5 bases, leaving 17 bases between them. Germline loops: CDR1 SGHDT, CDR2 YYEEEE. The CDR3 consists of 15 residues. With 60 Vbeta and 13 Jbeta primers, the PCR was carried out. Profiling relied on immunoSEQ multiplex PCR, and the TCRdb table lists in-frame clones only, not all of them. The sample includes 100,000 to 150,000 clones, over 70% of them seen just once. A note on this clone: What it recognizes is unknown.

V gene TRBV5-6 combines with J gene TRBJ2-3; D is possibly TRBD2 (5 bases). This TCR derives from a man aged 35 to 55 in good health and CMV-seropositive. Sequenced input: PBMCs. CDR3 in amino acids: CASSGPSPAEDTQYF. The CDR3 nucleotides read TGTGCCAGCAGCGGTCCTAGCCCCGCTGAAGATACGCAGTATTTT. Using reference TRBV5-6 and TRBJ2-3 for the parts outside the CDR3, the full variable domain is DAGVTQSPTHLIKTRGQQVTLRCSPKSGHDTVSWYQQALGQGPQFIFQYYEEEERQRGNFPDRFSGHQFPNYSSELNVNALLLGDSALYLCASSGPSPAEDTQYFGPGTRLTVL.